This TCR beta chain was recorded in a study of T cell repertoires in cytomegalovirus infection. At the level of the study: Public TCR beta signatures provided an indication of both CMV infection and a matching HLA type. Points from the study as a whole: The ex vivo response showed dominance by HLA-C-restricted CMV-specific TCR beta clonotypes. Cumulative frequency of public TCR beta families picked out carriers of CMV plus the relevant HLA.

Each CDR3 protein is one row after TCRdb ran MiXCR on the reads. The profile shows some 680,000 distinct CDR3 sequences, roughly 36% of them singletons. As to this clonotype: Antigen specificity is unknown.

The V end was cut by 5 bases, the J end by 2 bases, with 9 bases between. The CDR3 contains 13 residues. CDR1 and CDR2 (germline): ENHRY, SYGVKD. The sequencing input was PBMCs. The gene calls are TRBV10-3 and TRBJ2-5, with D uncertain. The source of this sequence is a human donor in good health (CMV status not recorded). Some clones in this sample may be carry-over from other donors' samples. The CDR3 DNA reads as TGTGCCATCAGTCAAGCAGAGCAAGAGACCCAGTACTTC. Its translation is CAISQAEQETQYF.